Each of the 15 T cell receptor beta chains below was sequenced from the same sample in a study of T-cell reconstitution after alpha-beta-depleted transplantation in children. The TCRbeta library was prepared with unique molecular identifiers. In TCRdb, the PCR reads were re-called with MiXCR into one record per CDR3 protein. The top ten hold 2% to 2.5% of the sample, which has about 500,000 distinct CDR3 sequences, 32% seen once. The sequencing here drew on PBMCs from the stem cell graft donor, taken from the stem cell graft. The receptors come from a human donor who donated a stem cell graft to a child with aplastic anemia.

This clonotype was seen only a few times. The V call is TRBV6-1, the J call TRBJ2-1; D not certain. V lost 6 bases and J 2 bases, leaving 14 bases between the germline ends. Germline V CDR1 and CDR2: MNHNS, SASEGT. CDR3 size: 15 residues. CDR3 protein: CASSRDRDPYNEQFF. For the CDR3, the DNA is TGTGCCAGCAGCCGCGACCGCGACCCCTACAATGAGCAGTTCTTC.

The rearrangement uses TRBV7-8 and TRBJ1-5, with TRBD1 matching over 8 bases. The CDR3 length is 15 residues. Per germline, CDR1 SGHVS and CDR2 FQNEAQ. Trimming at V came to 4 bases and at J to 6 bases, leaving 8 bases not matched to a gene. For the CDR3, the DNA is TGTGCCAGCAGCTCGGGACAGGCGGGCCGTCAGCCCCAGCATTTT. This encodes CASSSGQAGRQPQHF.

The gene calls are TRBV5-1 and TRBJ2-1; D unclear. This CDR3 comprises 16 residues. Germline CDR1 and CDR2: SGHRS and YFSETQ. Trimming cost V 4 bases and J 5 bases, with 19 bases left between them. The CDR3 DNA follows: TGCGCCAGCAGCCCCGGAAGGGTCGGTGGGGACAATGAGCAGTTCTTC. Translation gives CASSPGRVGGDNEQFF.

J is TRBJ1-5 and V is TRBV29-1; TRBD1 aligns across 7 bases. Germline values: CDR1 SQVTM, CDR2 ANQGSEA. The CDR3 has 13 amino acids. V shed 4 bases and J 5 bases; nucleotides not matched to a gene: 5. CDR3 DNA: TGCAGCGTTGCGGACAGGTACGATCAGCCCCAGCATTTT. It specifies CSVADRYDQPQHF. Full variable domain (rest looked up from reference TRBV29-1 and TRBJ1-5): SAVISQKPSRDICQRGTSLTIQCQVDSQVTMMFWYRQQPGQSLTLIATANQGSEATYESGFVIDKFPISRPNLTFSTLTVSNMSPEDSSIYLCSVADRYDQPQHFGDGTRLSIL.

This clonotype was seen only a few times. The rearrangement uses TRBV29-1 and TRBJ2-3; 13 nucleotides align to TRBD2. The CDR3 has 16 residues. Losses at the gene ends were 4 bases for V and 5 bases for J; bases not matched to a gene: 9. Germline-derived CDR1 and CDR2 are SQVTM and ANQGSEA. The CDR3 is CSVVGPGLAGLDTQYF. The CDR3 bases are TGCAGCGTTGTCGGCCCGGGACTAGCGGGATTAGATACGCAGTATTTT.

The chain is built from TRBV6-1 and TRBJ2-1; D tentatively reads TRBD1 or TRBD2 (5 bases each). V gave up 2 bases and J gave up 10 bases, with 12 bases separating them. CDR3 length: 13 amino acids. The germline CDR1 and CDR2 sequences are MNHNS and SASEGT. The CDR3, as DNA: TGTGCCAGCAGTGAACTGGGGACCGGGGAGCAGTTCTTC. It yields the protein CASSELGTGEQFF.

The V gene is TRBV20-1, the J gene TRBJ2-3; 7 bases align to TRBD1. CDR3 length equals 17 residues. The germline V gene encodes CDR1 DFQATT and CDR2 SNEGSKA (reference sequence). V shed 2 bases and J 1 base; nucleotides not matched to a gene: 12. CDR3 residues: CSARRLKGAQGTDTQYF. CDR3 nucleotide sequence: TGCAGTGCTAGAAGGCTAAAGGGGGCGCAAGGCACAGATACGCAGTATTTT.

The CDR3 sequence: CSARESMYGTYNEQFF. For the CDR3, the DNA is TGCAGTGCTAGAGAATCTATGTATGGGACTTACAATGAGCAGTTCTTC. The genes are TRBV20-1 and TRBJ2-1, with a weak D call TRBD2 (6 bases). Germline-derived CDR1 and CDR2 are DFQATT and SNEGSKA (reference sequence). The CDR3 totals 16 residues. V lost 0 bases to trimming and J lost 4 bases, with 16 bases between them.

The chain uses TRBV29-1 and TRBJ2-1, with 13 bases fitting TRBD2. Germline V gene lookup returns CDR1 SQVTM and CDR2 ANQGSEA. CDR3 length equals 16 residues. V gave up 4 bases and J gave up 0 bases; unmatched junction bases: 3. The chain's CDR3 is CSVAGLAGASYNEQFF. The CDR3 nucleotides read TGCAGCGTTGCTGGACTAGCGGGGGCCTCCTACAATGAGCAGTTCTTC.

V and J are TRBV6-2 or TRBV6-3 and TRBJ1-4; TRBD1 matches 8 bases. After removal of 6 bases from V and 5 bases from J, the junction contained 8 bases not matched to a gene. CDR3 length equals 15 residues. The V gene's germline CDR1 is MNHEY and CDR2 SVGEGT. The CDR3 DNA sequence: TGTGCCAGCAGCCACGCCGGGACAGGCAATGAAAAACTGTTTTTT. Residues: CASSHAGTGNEKLFF.

The chain carries TRBV5-1 and TRBJ2-5; D ambiguous. V lost 1 base and J 5 bases, leaving 6 bases between the germline ends. Germline lookup yields CDR1 SGHRS and CDR2 YFSETQ. The CDR3 runs 12 residues. The CDR3 here is CASSLHRETQYF. The DNA of the CDR3 is TGCGCCAGCAGCTTGCATAGGGAGACCCAGTACTTC.

The V and J genes are TRBV7-2 and TRBJ2-1; 13 positions match TRBD2. Germline CDR1 is SGHTA and CDR2 is FQGNSA. V was pared by 1 base and J by 8 bases, with 2 bases of the junction left unmatched. There are 15 residues in the CDR3. This CDR3 is CASSLGTSGGYEQFF. CDR3 coding DNA: TGTGCCAGCAGCTTAGGGACTAGCGGGGGCTATGAGCAGTTCTTC.

The chain links TRBV15 to TRBJ2-2; 10 bases align to TRBD2. This CDR3 region has 16 residues. With V trimmed by 4 bases and J by 9 bases, 11 bases remained unmatched. Germline CDR1 LNHNV, CDR2 YYDKDF (reference sequence). This chain's CDR3 is CATSTASGSDGRELFF. Here the CDR3 DNA reads TGTGCCACCAGCACGGCTAGCGGGAGTGATGGGCGGGAGCTGTTTTTT. The full variable domain, completed using reference TRBV15 and TRBJ2-2, is DAMVIQNPRYQVTQFGKPVTLSCSQTLNHNVMYWYQQKSSQAPKLLFHYYDKDFNNEADTPDNFQSRRPNTSFCFLDIRSPGLGDTAMYLCATSTASGSDGRELFFGEGSRLTVL.

The V call is TRBV30, the J call TRBJ2-1; D ambiguous. The CDR3 sequence is 12 residues long. Germline lookup yields CDR1 GTSNPN and CDR2 SVGIG (reference sequence). Trimming took 1 base from V and 6 from J, leaving 7 bases between them. This CDR3 reads CAWSGQSNEQFF. In DNA, the CDR3 is TGTGCCTGGAGTGGGCAGTCCAATGAGCAGTTCTTC. Together with reference TRBV30 and TRBJ2-1, the CDR3 gives the full variable domain: SQTIHQWPATLVQPVGSPLSLECTVEGTSNPNLYWYRQAAGRGLQLLFYSVGIGQISSEVPQNLSASRPQDRQFILSSKKLLLSDSGFYLCAWSGQSNEQFFGPGTRLTVL.

The CDR3 loop is CASSSIQGFGYGYTF. The CDR3 region has the DNA TGTGCCAGCAGTTCCATACAGGGATTCGGCTATGGCTACACCTTC. The chain couples TRBV27 to TRBJ1-2; the D gene is possibly TRBD1 (6 bases). V was cut by 4 bases and J by 4 bases, with 16 bases left in between. This CDR3 is built from 15 residues. Germline CDR1 is MNHEY and CDR2 is SMNVEV (reference sequence).